Each of the 14 T cell receptor beta chains below was sequenced from the same sample in a study of metastatic and nonmetastatic thyroid tumors (dated by TCRdb to the early 2020s). None of the patients had been given any treatment before thyroid surgery. Libraries came from PCR. Instrument on record: Illumina HiSeq 4000. In-frame beta chains were kept once TCRdb had trimmed the public reads at Q25 with fastp and called clones with MiXCR. The sample table contains about 23,000 clones; only one count was recorded for 22% of them. The ten largest clonotypes hold around 6.9% of the sample. Sequenced: blood. The receptors come from a female donor with papillary thyroid cancer or a benign thyroid nodule (not recorded which). Some clones in this sample may be carry-over from other donors' samples.

This clone counts as medium-sized. The chain employs TRBV19 and TRBJ1-2, with 8 nucleotides matching TRBD1. The CDR3 contains 15 residues. V shed 5 bases, J shed 2 bases, and the junction held 7 bases outside the gene matches. Germline CDR1 reads LNHDA; CDR2 reads SQIVND (reference sequence). In DNA form, the CDR3 reads TGTGCCAGTAGTCCCCGGGACAGGCCCAACTATGGCTACACCTTC. This codes for CASSPRDRPNYGYTF.

This clone has ten or more counts. J is TRBJ2-1 and V is TRBV20-1; 11 bases map to TRBD2. J was trimmed by 7 bases and V by 3 bases; bases with no gene match: 5. CDR1 is DFQATT, CDR2 SNEGSKA, per germline (reference sequence). The CDR3 runs to 14 residues. CDR3 nucleotide sequence: TGCAGTGCTAGGGGGACTAGCGGTTTAAATGAGCAGTTCTTC. Amino acid sequence: CSARGTSGLNEQFF.

Comment on this clone: A junction boundary mismatches the germline segment, possibly from a read error. This chain links TRBV7-9 with TRBJ2-6, with a tentative D call TRBD1 (5 bases). The germline gives CDR1 SEHNR, CDR2 FQNEAQ (reference sequence). The CDR3 extends over 15 amino acids. The CDR3: CASILQSSGANFLTF. The DNA for the CDR3 is TGTGCCAGCATTTTACAGAGCTCTGGGGCCAACTTCCTGACTTTC.

This clone has more than one count but fewer than ten. An end of the junction does not agree with germline; a read error may underlie this. The rearrangement uses TRBV10-2 and TRBJ1-5, with TRBD1 matching over 10 bases. The CDR3 is made up of 16 amino acids. CDR1 is WSHSY and CDR2 is SAAADI in the germline V gene. This CDR3 reads CVSSESDRGPYQPQHF. The CDR3 DNA is TGCGTCAGCAGTGAGAGCGACAGGGGGCCTTATCAGCCCCAGCATTTT.

This clone occurred many times. The gene calls are TRBV2 and TRBJ2-5; D uncertain. Germline CDR1 SNHLY, CDR2 FYNNEI. This CDR3 is built from 14 residues. Trimming pared 0 bases from V and 0 bases from J, leaving 5 bases between. CDR3 loop: CASSEALYQETQYF. CDR3 coding DNA: TGTGCCAGCAGTGAAGCGCTGTACCAAGAGACCCAGTACTTC.

This clone occurred many times. The rearrangement uses TRBV30 and TRBJ1-2; D gene ambiguous. Trimming cost V 2 bases and J 2 bases, with 15 bases left between them. Germline V gene sequence: CDR1 GTSNPN, CDR2 SVGIG (reference sequence). This CDR3 has 15 residues. CDR3 sequence (DNA): TGTGCCTGGAGTAAGGCAGTTGGGAAAAACTATGGCTACACCTTC. It specifies CAWSKAVGKNYGYTF.

This clone has a count of ten or more. This could be a read error, since a much larger clone is one nucleotide away. DNA of the CDR3: TGTGCCAGCAGTGAAGGGTGGGTAGGCCCGAAAGCTTTCTTT. Translation: CASSEGWVGPKAFF. The rearrangement uses TRBV6-1 and TRBJ1-1, with no clear D. CDR3 length equals 14 residues. In germline, CDR1 is MNHNS, CDR2 SASEGT. Trimming shortened V by 1 base and J by 9 bases, and 15 bases separated the two germline ends.

Points on this clone: A much larger clone differs from this one at a single base, so this may be a read error. The chain is built from TRBV12-5 and TRBJ2-3; no clear D gene. CDR3 size: 12 residues. Germline values: CDR1 LGHNT, CDR2 FRNRAP. The germline V and J ends were trimmed by 2 bases and 6 bases, with 6 bases remaining between them. In DNA form, the CDR3 reads TGTGCTAGTGGTTTGCGCTCGGATACGCAGTATTTT. Its protein product is CASGLRSDTQYF.

This clone was picked up many times. The V and J genes are TRBV11-2 and TRBJ2-5, with no clear D. The CDR3 has 15 residues. Per germline, CDR1 SGHAT and CDR2 FQNNGV. Between the trimmed V and J ends, which lost 2 bases and 3 bases, there was a span of 13 bases. CDR3 coding DNA: TGTGCCAGCAGCTTACGACTCAGGATGGAAGAGACCCAGTACTTC. Encoded protein: CASSLRLRMEETQYF.

Concerning this clone itself: At one boundary the junction diverges from the germline segment, which might be a read error. The V gene is TRBV4-3, the J gene TRBJ1-3, with D unclear. The CDR3 covers 15 residues. CDR1 is LGHNA and CDR2 is YSLEER in the germline V gene. The CDR3: CAISTRSVGGNTIYF. The CDR3, as DNA: TGCGCCATCAGCACCAGGTCGGTGGGTGGAAACACAATATATTTT.

Points on this clone: This may come from a read error, since a much larger clone is one base off. The V gene is TRBV30, the J gene TRBJ2-5; 8 bases map to TRBD1. The CDR3 is 12 amino acids. Germline-derived CDR1 and CDR2 are GTSNPN and SVGIG (reference sequence). CDR3 sequence: CVWTGLGETQYF. CDR3 sequence (DNA): TGTGTCTGGACAGGGCTGGGAGAGACCCAGTACTTC.

In its sample, this clone was seen many times. This sequence joins TRBV12-3 or TRBV12-4 and TRBJ1-5; 9 positions match TRBD1. J was trimmed by 8 bases and V by 3 bases; bases with no gene match: 8. The CDR3 contains 15 residues. The CDR3 DNA follows: TGTGCCAGCAGTTTGGGACAGGGCTCCGATAAGCCCCAGCATTTT. Residues: CASSLGQGSDKPQHF.

By sample share, this clone is medium-sized. The V call is TRBV6-1, the J call TRBJ1-1; the match to TRBD1 covers 8 bases. The CDR3 spans 15 residues. The trim removed 5 bases at V and 0 bases at J, leaving 5 bases unmatched. Per the germline V gene, CDR1 is MNHNS and CDR2 is SASEGT. The CDR3 DNA follows: TGTGCCAGCAGTTCTCAGGACAGGGTGAACACTGAAGCTTTCTTT. As protein: CASSSQDRVNTEAFF.

This clone appeared many times. This could be a read error, since a much larger clone is one nucleotide away. This sample also contains other DNA sequences that code for the same CDR3. This sequence joins TRBV7-2 and TRBJ2-5, with 9 bases identical to TRBD2. V gave up 5 bases and J gave up 7 bases; unmatched junction bases: 14. Germline CDR1 SGHTA, CDR2 FQGNSA. This CDR3 spans 16 amino acids. The CDR3: CASSKLAGGLRGTQYF. The CDR3 DNA is TGTGCCAGCAGCAAGCTGGCGGGGGGGCTCAGGGGGACCCAGTACTTC.